These T cell receptor beta chains were read from a single sample in a study of persistence of HIV-infected CD4 T cells. Their target antigens are unknown. Only in-frame clones appear in the TCRdb table, and some are missing; sequencing was by immunoSEQ multiplex PCR. The sample consists of around 28,000 clones, 78% of them appearing once. The material was CD4+ T cells sorted from PBMCs after approximately 19-hour stimulation, obtained from a patient who received antiretroviral therapy. Receptors originate from an adult woman with HIV who was CMV-seropositive. CDR3s include the opening cysteine and the closing phenylalanine or tryptophan. A D gene is named only where the DNA matches it firmly. Clone size appears in some rows only: once, few, many, or a class for an expanded clone.

TGTGCCAGCAGCTTAAATCATAATTCACCCCTCCACTTT	CASSLNHNSPLHF	-	-	TRBV7-3	13	TRBJ1-6
TGCAGCGTTGAGGAGGTTCGGGGGCAGCCCCAGCATTTT	CSVEEVRGQPQHF	-	-	TRBV29-1	13	TRBJ1-5
TGTGCCAGCAGTTTCGCAGGGATGGCTTTGGCCGGGGCCAACGTCCTGACTTTC	CASSFAGMALAGANVLTF	-	-	TRBV27	18	TRBJ2-6
TGTGCCAGCAGCCAAGTAATTAGTACAACTAATGAAAAACTGTTTTTT	CASSQVISTTNEKLFF	-	-	TRBV4-2	16	TRBJ1-4
TGCAGCGTTGCAGCGGGGGTAGAGAGTGAGCAGTTCTTC	CSVAAGVESEQFF	-	TRBD2	TRBV29-1	13	TRBJ2-1
TGTGCCAGCTCACCACGGGGGTCTCGGACCGGCACTGAAGCTTTCTTT	CASSPRGSRTGTEAFF	-	-	TRBV18	16	TRBJ1-1
TGTGCCAGCAGCAAAGCGGGGACGGTTGAGCAGTTCTTC	CASSKAGTVEQFF	-	-	TRBV21-1	13	TRBJ2-1
TGTGCCATCAGTGAGACAGGGCGCTATGGCTACACCTTC	CAISETGRYGYTF	-	-	TRBV10-3	13	TRBJ1-2
TGTGCCAGCAGTCCCCGACAGGGAATGGGGAATTCACCCCTCCACTTT	CASSPRQGMGNSPLHF	-	TRBD1	TRBV27	16	TRBJ1-6
TGTGCCAGTAAAAGGGCCCCTTCCTTGAACACTGAAGCTTTCTTT	CASKRAPSLNTEAFF	-	-	TRBV19	15	TRBJ1-1
TGTGCCACCTCGGGGCTCCCCTCCTACGAGCAGTACTTC	CATSGLPSYEQYF	-	-	TRBV19	13	TRBJ2-7
TGTGCCAGCAGGATATCCAATGAAAAACTGTTTTTT	CASRISNEKLFF	once	-	TRBV2	12	TRBJ1-4
TGTGCCAGCAGCTTAGATTCTAGCGGGGGGGCCAATGAGCAGTTCTTC	CASSLDSSGGANEQFF	-	TRBD2	TRBV7-8	16	TRBJ2-1
TGTGCCCGTAGGCGGTTGGGGGTCTACAATGAGCAGTTCTTC	CARRRLGVYNEQFF	-	-	TRBV30	14	TRBJ2-1
TGCGCCAGCAGCTTCGGACAGGGGTCCGATCAGCCCCAGCATTTT	CASSFGQGSDQPQHF	-	TRBD1	TRBV10-1	15	TRBJ1-5
TGTGCCAGCAGCCTGGACGGGACTTCCGCAGATACGCAGTATTTT	CASSLDGTSADTQYF	once	-	TRBV13	15	TRBJ2-3
TGTGCCAGTAGTCCCGGACAGAGCGTTGAAAAACTGTTTTTT	CASSPGQSVEKLFF	-	-	TRBV19	14	TRBJ1-4
TGTGCCAGCTCACCAAAGGGGGGCGATCAGCCCCAGCATTTT	CASSPKGGDQPQHF	-	-	TRBV18	14	TRBJ1-5
TGTGGATGCCGGGGGAACACTGAAGCTTTCTTT	CGCRGNTEAFF	-	-	TRBV21-1	11	TRBJ1-1
TGTGCTAGTGGTCGACAGTTAGGCCTTACAGATACGCAGTATTTT	CASGRQLGLTDTQYF	-	-	TRBV12-5	15	TRBJ2-3
TGTGCCAGCAGTCACTTCGGGGTAGGTGGGCTGCGGGGCACTGAAGCTTTCTTT	CASSHFGVGGLRGTEAFF	-	-	TRBV27	18	TRBJ1-1
TGTGCCGTCGGTGGCAGGGTAGCAGATACGCAGTATTTT	CAVGGRVADTQYF	-	-	TRBV24-1	13	TRBJ2-3